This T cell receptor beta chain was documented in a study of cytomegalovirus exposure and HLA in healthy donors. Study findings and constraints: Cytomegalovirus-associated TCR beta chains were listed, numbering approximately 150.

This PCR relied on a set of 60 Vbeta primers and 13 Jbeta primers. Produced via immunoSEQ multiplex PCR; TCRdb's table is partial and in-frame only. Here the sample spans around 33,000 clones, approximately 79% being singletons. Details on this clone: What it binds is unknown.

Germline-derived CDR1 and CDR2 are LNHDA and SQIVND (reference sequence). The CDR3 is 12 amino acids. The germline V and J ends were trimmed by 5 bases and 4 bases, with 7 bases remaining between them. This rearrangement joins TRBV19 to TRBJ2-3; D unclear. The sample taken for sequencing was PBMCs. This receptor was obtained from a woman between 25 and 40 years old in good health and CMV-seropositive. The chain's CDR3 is CASSQVSDTQYF. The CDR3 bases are TGTGCCAGTAGTCAGGTGTCAGATACGCAGTATTTT. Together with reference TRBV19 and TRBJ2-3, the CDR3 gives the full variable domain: DGGITQSPKYLFRKEGQNVTLSCEQNLNHDAMYWYRQDPGQGLRLIYYSQIVNDFQKGDIAEGYSVSREKKESFPLTVTSAQKNPTAFYLCASSQVSDTQYFGPGTRLTVL.